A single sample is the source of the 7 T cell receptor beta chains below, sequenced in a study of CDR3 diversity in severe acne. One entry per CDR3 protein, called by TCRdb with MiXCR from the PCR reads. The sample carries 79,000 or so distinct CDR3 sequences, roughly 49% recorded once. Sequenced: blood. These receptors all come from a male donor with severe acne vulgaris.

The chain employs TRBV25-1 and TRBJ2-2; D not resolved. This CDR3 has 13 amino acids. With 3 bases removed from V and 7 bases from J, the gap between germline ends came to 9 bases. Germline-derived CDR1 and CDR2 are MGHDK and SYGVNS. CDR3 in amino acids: CASSDGSSGELFF. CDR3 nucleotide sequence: TGTGCCAGCAGTGATGGTAGCAGCGGGGAGCTGTTTTTT.

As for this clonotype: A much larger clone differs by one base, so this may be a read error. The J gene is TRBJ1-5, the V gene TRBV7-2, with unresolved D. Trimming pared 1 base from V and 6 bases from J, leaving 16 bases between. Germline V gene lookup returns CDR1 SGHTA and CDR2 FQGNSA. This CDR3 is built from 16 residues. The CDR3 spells CASSLVGPSLTQPQHF. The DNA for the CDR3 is TGTGCCAGCAGCTTAGTTGGGCCGAGCCTTACTCAGCCCCAGCATTTT.

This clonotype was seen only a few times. CDR3 sequence: CSVDALETQYF. Written as DNA, the CDR3 is TGCAGCGTTGATGCTTTGGAGACCCAGTACTTC. V usage is TRBV29-1 and J usage is TRBJ2-5; the D is unclear. The CDR3 has 11 amino acids. CDR1 is SQVTM and CDR2 is ANQGSEA in the germline V gene. Trimming pared 3 bases from V and 5 bases from J, leaving 7 bases between.

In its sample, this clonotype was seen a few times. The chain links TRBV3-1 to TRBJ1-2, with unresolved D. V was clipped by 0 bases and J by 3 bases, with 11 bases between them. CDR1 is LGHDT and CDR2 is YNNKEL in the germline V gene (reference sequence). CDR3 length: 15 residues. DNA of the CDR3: TGTGCCAGCAGCCAAGACCCTACGTCCCACTATGGCTACACCTTC. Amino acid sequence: CASSQDPTSHYGYTF.

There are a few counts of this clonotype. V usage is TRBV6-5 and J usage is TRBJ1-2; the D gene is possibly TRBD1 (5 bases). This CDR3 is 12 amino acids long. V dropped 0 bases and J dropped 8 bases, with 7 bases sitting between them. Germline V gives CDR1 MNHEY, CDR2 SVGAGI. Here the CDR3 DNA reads TGTGCCAGCAGTTACTCGTGGGACGGCTACACCTTC. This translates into CASSYSWDGYTF.

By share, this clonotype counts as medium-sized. CDR3 nucleotide sequence: TGCAGTGATACCACAGGGGGTGGGACAGATACGCAGTATTTT. It is translated as CSDTTGGGTDTQYF. The chain couples TRBV29-1 to TRBJ2-3; 8 positions agree with TRBD1. The germline CDR1 and CDR2 sequences are SQVTM and ANQGSEA. CDR3 length: 14 amino acids.

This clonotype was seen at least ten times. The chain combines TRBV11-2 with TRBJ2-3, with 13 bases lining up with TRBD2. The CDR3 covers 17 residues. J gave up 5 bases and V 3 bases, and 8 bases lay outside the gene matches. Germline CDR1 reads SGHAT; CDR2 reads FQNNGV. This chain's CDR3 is CASSFPTSGRALDTQYF. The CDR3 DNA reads TGTGCCAGCAGCTTCCCAACTAGCGGGAGGGCCTTAGATACGCAGTATTTT.